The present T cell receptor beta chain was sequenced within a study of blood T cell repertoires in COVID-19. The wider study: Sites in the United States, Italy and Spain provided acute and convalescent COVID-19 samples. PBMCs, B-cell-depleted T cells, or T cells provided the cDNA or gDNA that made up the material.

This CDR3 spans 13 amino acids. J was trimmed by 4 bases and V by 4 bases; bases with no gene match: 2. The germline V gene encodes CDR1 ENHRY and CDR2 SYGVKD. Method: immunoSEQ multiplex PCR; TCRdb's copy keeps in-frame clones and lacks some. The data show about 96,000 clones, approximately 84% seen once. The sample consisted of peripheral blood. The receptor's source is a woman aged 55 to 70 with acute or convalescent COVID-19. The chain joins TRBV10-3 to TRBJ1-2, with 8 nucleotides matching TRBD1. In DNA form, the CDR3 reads TGTGCCATCAGTGCTGGACAGGGCTATGGCTACACCTTC. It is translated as CAISAGQGYGYTF.